This T cell receptor (beta chain) was captured by sequencing in a study of spatial heterogeneity in lung cancer. Across the study: Combinations of a unique TCR and a UMI were tallied in raw reads, and on average each appeared more than ten times.

This CDR3 comprises 13 residues. Germline V gene lookup returns CDR1 SGHTA and CDR2 FQGNSA. V shed 8 bases, J shed 2 bases, and the junction held 1 base outside the gene matches. Single TCR cDNA molecules each had their own unique molecular identifier. In TCRdb, the 5' RACE reads were re-called with MiXCR into one record per CDR3 protein. The table lists approximately 66,000 distinct CDR3 sequences, under 7.5% of them singletons. Time point denoted: sample taken at primary tumor resection. The cohort: 70 to 75 early-stage, untreated non-small cell lung cancer patients. Unsorted tumor, nontumor lung tissue or cryopreserved PBMC supplied the whole RNA.

The TCR comes from a female donor with early-stage non-small cell lung cancer. The sequences come from PBMCs, collected at surgery. V gene TRBV7-2 combines with J gene TRBJ1-4; 8 bases match TRBD1. In DNA, the CDR3 is TGTGCCAGCCGACAGGGGACTAATGAAAAACTGTTTTTT. This translates into CASRQGTNEKLFF.